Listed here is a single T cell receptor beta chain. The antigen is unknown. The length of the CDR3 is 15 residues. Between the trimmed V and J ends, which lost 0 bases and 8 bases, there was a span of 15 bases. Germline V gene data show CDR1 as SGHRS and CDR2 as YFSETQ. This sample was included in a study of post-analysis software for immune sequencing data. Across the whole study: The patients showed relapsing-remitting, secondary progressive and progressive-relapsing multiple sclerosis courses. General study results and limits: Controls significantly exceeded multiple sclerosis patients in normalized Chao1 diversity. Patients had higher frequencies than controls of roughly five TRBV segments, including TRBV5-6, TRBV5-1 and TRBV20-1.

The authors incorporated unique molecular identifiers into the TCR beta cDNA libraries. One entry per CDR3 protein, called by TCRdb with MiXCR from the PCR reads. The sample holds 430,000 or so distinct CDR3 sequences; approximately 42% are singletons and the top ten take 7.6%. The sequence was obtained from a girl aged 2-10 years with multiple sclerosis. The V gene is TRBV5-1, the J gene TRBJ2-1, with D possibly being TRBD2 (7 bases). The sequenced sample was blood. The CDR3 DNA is TGCGCCAGCAGCTTGGTGGGGGGGGACACATATGAGCAGTTCTTC. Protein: CASSLVGGDTYEQFF.